These 25 T cell receptor beta chains were all obtained from the same sample, sequenced in a study of graft-versus-host responses after intestinal transplantation. Assay used: immunoSEQ multiplex PCR; TCRdb lists only in-frame clones, some missing. The table records around 54,000 clones, about 89% of them present only once. Sequencing was performed on PBMCs, taken 650 to 670 days after intestinal transplant. These receptor sequences come from a human patient who received an intestinal transplant, so some T cells may come from the graft donor.

This clone was recorded once. CDR3 DNA: TGTGCCAGCAGCGCGAGGACAGGGTCGAGCTCAGCCGGGGAGCTGTTTTTT. It codes for CASSARTGSSSAGELFF. The V call is TRBV9, the J call TRBJ2-2, with 8 bases aligning to TRBD1. The germline V gene has CDR1 SGDLS and CDR2 YYNGEE. This CDR3 contains 17 residues. V lost 3 bases to trimming and J lost 6 bases; unmatched junction nucleotides: 13.

This chain links TRBV21-1 with TRBJ2-3; TRBD2, the table's D call, was not compared with the DNA. TRBV21-1 is a documented pseudogene. This CDR3 comprises 17 residues. The CDR3 loop reads CARPGLAGGRRTDTQYF. The CDR3, as DNA: TGTGCCAGACCGGGACTAGCGGGGGGGCGACGGACAGATACGCAGTATTTT.

The V and J genes are TRBV5-1 and TRBJ2-7; the match to TRBD1 covers 7 bases. V dropped 0 bases and J dropped 4; count of bases not matched to a gene: 7. CDR1 is SGHRS and CDR2 is YFSETQ in the germline V gene. CDR3 length: 15 residues. The CDR3 loop reads CASSLAGGTGYEQYF. CDR3 in DNA: TGCGCCAGCAGCTTGGCAGGGGGAACTGGGTACGAGCAGTACTTC.

This chain links TRBV29-1 with TRBJ1-3; no clear D. Trimming removed 6 bases from V and 4 bases from J, with 13 bases in between. Germline V gene lookup returns CDR1 SQVTM and CDR2 ANQGSEA. This CDR3 contains 13 residues. CDR3 coding DNA: TGCAGCGTCAAGAGTAGATCGGGAAACACCATATATTTT. Its protein product is CSVKSRSGNTIYF.

The V call is TRBV11-2, the J call TRBJ1-2; 8 nucleotides agree with TRBD1. The ends lost 5 bases at V and 8 bases at J; junction bases unmatched: 10. The CDR3 is made up of 14 amino acids. The germline gives CDR1 SGHAT, CDR2 FQNNGV. CDR3 bases: TGTGCCAGCAGCCTAGCAGGGGGCGCTGGGGGCTACACCTTC. This gives the protein CASSLAGGAGGYTF.

V gene TRBV11-2 combines with J gene TRBJ1-6; 7 bases line up with TRBD1. This CDR3 contains 11 residues. After removal of 4 bases from V and 14 bases from J, the junction contained 2 bases not matched to a gene. The germline V gene encodes CDR1 SGHAT and CDR2 FQNNGV. CDR3 sequence (DNA): TGTGCCAGCAGCTCACAGGGGACCCTCCACTTT. Protein: CASSSQGTLHF.

The chain is built from TRBV5-8 and TRBJ2-2; D unresolved. This CDR3 region has 18 residues. Trimming took off 0 bases at V and 4 bases at J, with 19 bases between the two ends. Germline CDR1 and CDR2: SGHTS and YDEGEE. The CDR3 DNA sequence: TGTGCCAGCAGCTTGGCCGGGCGACAACCCTTGGGCACCGGGGAGCTGTTTTTT. Encoded protein: CASSLAGRQPLGTGELFF.

This clone was counted a single time. The CDR3 DNA is TGTGCCAGCAGCCGAACACCCGAAAAACTGTTTTTT. This codes for CASSRTPEKLFF. The genes are TRBV7-9 and TRBJ1-4, with D unresolved. The germline CDR1 and CDR2 sequences are SEHNR and FQNEAQ (reference sequence). CDR3 length: 12 residues. V lost 5 bases and J lost 8, with 9 bases in between.

The gene calls are TRBV6-1 and TRBJ1-2, with D perhaps matching TRBD1 (5 bases). The ends were cut back, 2 bases at V and 3 bases at J, with 19 bases in the middle. The CDR3 length is 17 residues. Germline loops: CDR1 MNHNS, CDR2 SASEGT. CDR3 protein: CASSEWKGAGDHYGYTF. CDR3 coding DNA: TGTGCCAGCAGTGAATGGAAGGGCGCGGGGGACCACTATGGCTACACCTTC.

The rearrangement uses TRBV6-1 and TRBJ2-3; D unresolved. Germline CDR1 is MNHNS and CDR2 is SASEGT. The CDR3 totals 15 residues. The germline V and J ends were trimmed by 3 bases and 6 bases, with 16 bases remaining between them. Here the CDR3 reads CASSENSATLDTQYF. CDR3 DNA: TGTGCCAGCAGTGAGAACTCAGCGACGTTGGATACGCAGTATTTT.

This chain links TRBV11-1 with TRBJ2-2; no clear D gene. Trimming left V 8 bases short and J 2 bases short, with 6 bases between. Germline lookup yields CDR1 SGHAT and CDR2 FQDESV (reference sequence). The CDR3 covers 12 residues. The CDR3 coding sequence is TGTGCCAGCTCAATCAACACCGGGGAGCTGTTTTTT. Its translation is CASSINTGELFF.

The rearrangement links TRBV11-3 to TRBJ2-5; 14 bases align to TRBD2. The CDR3 has 17 amino acids. V shed 4 bases and J 1 base; nucleotides not matched to a gene: 5. The germline V gene encodes CDR1 SGHNT and CDR2 YENEEA. The CDR3: CASSSGTSGGSQETQYF. The CDR3, as DNA: TGTGCCAGCAGCTCAGGGACTAGCGGGGGATCCCAAGAGACCCAGTACTTC.

The chain employs TRBV19 and TRBJ2-3; D perhaps matches TRBD1 (6 bases). Germline V lookup: CDR1 LNHDA, CDR2 SQIVND (reference sequence). This CDR3 is built from 13 residues. V was pared by 5 bases and J by 4 bases, with 10 bases between. Here the CDR3 reads CASSFTGSDTQYF. CDR3 nucleotides: TGTGCCAGTAGTTTCACAGGGTCAGATACGCAGTATTTT.

This clone came up once. The CDR3, as DNA: TGTGCCAGCAGCTTCGGCAGGAGGACCTACGAGCAGTACTTC. Protein: CASSFGRRTYEQYF. V usage is TRBV5-4 and J usage is TRBJ2-7; possible D gene TRBD2, 5 bases. Trimming pared 2 bases from V and 2 bases from J, leaving 11 bases between. CDR1 is SGHNT and CDR2 is YYREEE in the germline V gene (reference sequence). The CDR3 covers 14 residues.

The gene calls are TRBV6-5 and TRBJ2-5; 8 nucleotides line up with TRBD2. Germline assignment: CDR1 MNHEY and CDR2 SVGAGI. CDR3 size: 14 residues. V lost 6 bases and J lost 4; bases outside the gene matches: 7. CDR3 in amino acids: CASRIAGNLETQYF. In DNA form, the CDR3 reads TGTGCCAGCAGAATAGCGGGGAATCTAGAGACCCAGTACTTC.

This clone was counted a single time. The chain joins TRBV19 to TRBJ2-7; TRBD1 is a possible D gene (6 bases). The CDR3 contains 16 residues. V dropped 1 base and J dropped 3 bases, with 16 bases sitting between them. The germline V gene has CDR1 LNHDA and CDR2 SQIVND (reference sequence). The CDR3 DNA reads as TGTGCCAGTAGTATAGGTTCCGGGACATACCTCTACGAGCAGTACTTC. Amino acid sequence: CASSIGSGTYLYEQYF. The full variable domain, with the rest looked up from reference TRBV19 and TRBJ2-7, is DGGITQSPKYLFRKEGQNVTLSCEQNLNHDAMYWYRQDPGQGLRLIYYSQIVNDFQKGDIAEGYSVSREKKESFPLTVTSAQKNPTAFYLCASSIGSGTYLYEQYFGPGTRLTVT.

This sequence joins TRBV30 and TRBJ2-2, with TRBD1 as a possible D gene (7 bases). This CDR3 region has 14 residues. Germline V gene lookup returns CDR1 GTSNPN and CDR2 SVGIG (reference sequence). V dropped 5 bases and J dropped 5 bases, with 15 bases sitting between them. CDR3 coding DNA: TGTGCCTGGGATCAGGGGGGACAGACCGGGGAGCTGTTTTTT. It codes for CAWDQGGQTGELFF. The variable domain in full, with the rest retrieved from reference TRBV30 and TRBJ2-2, is SQTIHQWPATLVQPVGSPLSLECTVEGTSNPNLYWYRQAAGRGLQLLFYSVGIGQISSEVPQNLSASRPQDRQFILSSKKLLLSDSGFYLCAWDQGGQTGELFFGEGSRLTVL.

A single count supports this clone. The chain recombines TRBV18 with TRBJ1-1; D call uncertain. The CDR3 totals 13 residues. Looked up from germline, CDR1 is KGHSH and CDR2 is LQKENI. V lost 3 bases and J 1 base, leaving 6 bases between the germline ends. The CDR3 protein is CASSPGRNTEAFF. CDR3 nucleotide sequence: TGTGCCAGCTCACCGGGGAGGAACACTGAAGCTTTCTTT. Looking up the rest from reference TRBV18 and TRBJ1-1 gives the full variable domain: NAGVMQNPRHLVRRRGQEARLRCSPMKGHSHVYWYRQLPEEGLKFMVYLQKENIIDESGMPKERFSAEFPKEGPSILRIQQVVRGDSAAYFCASSPGRNTEAFFGQGTRLTVV.

The CDR3 here is CAWTRGTGELFF. CDR3 bases: TGTGCCTGGACCAGGGGCACCGGGGAGCTGTTTTTT. The rearrangement joins TRBV30 to TRBJ2-2, with a tentative D call TRBD1 (6 bases). V shed 4 bases and J shed 4 bases, with 7 bases lying between them. The CDR3 extends over 12 amino acids. Looked up from germline, CDR1 is GTSNPN and CDR2 is SVGIG (reference sequence).

The rearrangement joins TRBV6-4 to TRBJ2-1; 10 bases agree with TRBD2. The germline V gene encodes CDR1 MRHNA and CDR2 SNTAGT. The CDR3 runs to 15 residues. V shed 0 bases, J shed 6 bases, and the junction held 2 bases outside the gene matches. This CDR3 is CASSDSASGSNEQFF. The CDR3 DNA reads TGTGCCAGCAGTGACTCGGCTAGCGGGAGCAATGAGCAGTTCTTC.

This sequence joins TRBV6-4 and TRBJ2-3, with TRBD2 identical over 8 bases. J gave up 2 bases and V 3 bases, and 7 bases lay outside the gene matches. This CDR3 is 16 amino acids long. CDR1 and CDR2 (germline): MRHNA, SNTAGT. This CDR3 reads CASSEIAGGFTDTQYF. The CDR3 nucleotides are TGTGCCAGCAGTGAGATTGCGGGGGGCTTCACAGATACGCAGTATTTT.

The rearrangement joins TRBV10-3 to TRBJ2-3, with D maybe TRBD1 (5 bases). There are 17 residues in the CDR3. Germline V lookup: CDR1 ENHRY, CDR2 SYGVKD. Trimming removed 3 bases from V and 4 bases from J, with 20 bases in between. CDR3 DNA: TGTGCCATCAGTGAATCGTACAGGCCCCACAGCCCAGATACGCAGTATTTT. Translated: CAISESYRPHSPDTQYF.

This rearrangement joins TRBV5-1 to TRBJ2-2, with D perhaps matching TRBD1 or TRBD2 (6 bases each). The germline CDR1 and CDR2 sequences are SGHRS and YFSETQ. The CDR3 runs to 15 residues. The V end lost 0 bases, the J end lost 6 bases, and 12 bases lay between the germline ends. This chain's CDR3 is CASSLAGALAGELFF. The DNA of the CDR3 is TGCGCCAGCAGCTTGGCGGGGGCGTTAGCCGGGGAGCTGTTTTTT.

The rearrangement links TRBV11-3 to TRBJ1-2; D is uncertain. Germline V gene lookup returns CDR1 SGHNT and CDR2 YENEEA. Trimming removed 1 base from V and 0 bases from J, with 9 bases in between. The CDR3 length is 15 residues. The CDR3 DNA reads TGTGCCAGCAGCTTAGGTGGGGAAGCTAACTATGGCTACACCTTC. Protein product: CASSLGGEANYGYTF.

The CDR3 protein is CASSLALVGGRSGNTIYF. Here the CDR3 DNA reads TGTGCCAGCAGCTTAGCCCTTGTGGGGGGTCGCTCTGGAAACACCATATATTTT. The chain is built from TRBV11-2 and TRBJ1-3; the D gene is possibly TRBD1 (5 bases). This CDR3 is built from 18 residues. V lost 1 base and J 0 bases, leaving 16 bases between the germline ends. Germline V gene data show CDR1 as SGHAT and CDR2 as FQNNGV.